A selection of T cell receptor beta chains follows, all from one sample in a study of early T cells in non-severe SARS-CoV-2 infection. MiXCR, applied by TCRdb to the 5' RACE reads, yields one record per CDR3 protein. The sample yields about 77,000 distinct CDR3 sequences, 8.5% to 10% seen once. The sequencing input was whole blood. These receptors were collected from an adult who was a healthcare worker with PCR-confirmed SARS-CoV-2 infection or an uninfected control (not recorded which). Each CDR3 is given with its conserved first and last residue. The D gene is left open where the match is weak. Rows give clone size only sometimes, using once, few, many, or a class for an expanded clone.

TRBJ1-2 . many TRBV5-5 CASTRRGNYGYTF TGTGCCAGCACCAGGAGGGGGAACTATGGCTACACCTTC
TRBJ2-7 . . TRBV2 CASSRGSHEQYF TGTGCCAGCAGTAGGGGCAGCCACGAGCAGTACTTC
TRBJ2-2 . many TRBV3-1 CASSQAGELFF TGTGCCAGCAGCCAAGCCGGGGAGCTGTTTTTT
TRBJ1-1 . many TRBV29-1 CSPGGLIVFRGSSEAFF TGCAGCCCCGGGGGGTTAATTGTCTTTCGCGGGTCGTCTGAAGCTTTCTTT
TRBJ2-1 . . TRBV7-2 CASNRHPENEQFF TGTGCCAGCAACCGTCATCCGGAGAATGAGCAGTTCTTC
TRBJ1-4 . many TRBV3-1 CASSHGGTNEKLFF TGTGCCAGCAGCCACGGGGGAACTAATGAAAAACTGTTTTTT
TRBJ1-6 . . TRBV28 CASSFGGYPSPLHF TGTGCCAGCAGTTTTGGGGGTTACCCTTCACCCCTCCACTTT
TRBJ1-1 . many TRBV5-5 CASSLNIEAFF TGTGCCAGCAGCTTGAATATTGAAGCTTTCTTT
TRBJ2-7 TRBD2 few TRBV5-1 CASSLGRGSYEQYF TGCGCCAGCAGCTTGGGGCGCGGGAGCTACGAGCAGTACTTC
TRBJ2-5 TRBD1 few TRBV19 CASSQTGAETQYF TGTGCCAGTAGCCAGACAGGGGCAGAGACCCAGTACTTC
TRBJ1-1 . many TRBV11-3 CASSREVDTEAFF TGTGCCAGCAGCCGCGAGGTGGACACTGAAGCTTTCTTT
TRBJ2-1 TRBD2 many TRBV5-1 CASSSWGAGGINEQFF TGCGCCAGCAGCTCCTGGGGGGCGGGAGGCATCAATGAGCAGTTCTTC
TRBJ2-1 . many TRBV7-2 CASSVWGNEQFF TGTGCCAGCAGCGTATGGGGCAATGAGCAGTTCTTC
TRBJ1-6 TRBD1 few TRBV29-1 CSVQAGTGASPLHF TGCAGCGTCCAAGCCGGGACAGGGGCTTCACCCCTCCACTTT
TRBJ2-7 . . TRBV6-6 CASSEGLGASYEQYF TGTGCCAGCAGTGAAGGGTTAGGGGCATCCTACGAGCAGTACTTC
TRBJ2-7 . once TRBV12-3/TRBV12-4 CASTTPSGVQYF TGTGCCAGCACCACCCCGTCCGGGGTGCAGTACTTC
TRBJ2-5 TRBD2 few TRBV28 CASSILEPGGQETQYF TGTGCCAGCAGCATCTTAGAACCGGGGGGCCAAGAGACCCAGTACTTC
TRBJ2-7 TRBD1 few TRBV7-2 CASSWRQGGEQYF TGTGCCAGCAGCTGGAGACAGGGTGGCGAGCAGTACTTC
TRBJ2-2 . medium-sized TRBV28 CASSFGKAGELFF TGTGCCAGCAGTTTCGGGAAAGCCGGGGAGCTGTTTTTT
TRBJ2-1 . many TRBV7-2 CASSLFGSSYNEQFF TGTGCCAGCAGCTTGTTCGGGAGCTCCTACAATGAGCAGTTCTTC
TRBJ2-3 TRBD2 many TRBV10-3 CAISETTSGTTDTQYF TGTGCCATCAGTGAGACAACTAGCGGGACCACAGATACGCAGTATTTT
TRBJ2-3 . many TRBV20-1 CSAVAGTDTQYF TGCAGTGCGGTAGCGGGCACAGATACGCAGTATTTT
TRBJ2-5 TRBD2 . TRBV6-5 CASRSPGSSGTKTQYF TGTGCCAGCAGATCCCCCGGGTCGAGCGGGACCAAGACCCAGTACTTC
TRBJ2-2 . many TRBV7-3 CASSLERSENTGELFF TGTGCCAGCAGCTTGGAACGTAGCGAGAACACCGGGGAGCTGTTTTTT